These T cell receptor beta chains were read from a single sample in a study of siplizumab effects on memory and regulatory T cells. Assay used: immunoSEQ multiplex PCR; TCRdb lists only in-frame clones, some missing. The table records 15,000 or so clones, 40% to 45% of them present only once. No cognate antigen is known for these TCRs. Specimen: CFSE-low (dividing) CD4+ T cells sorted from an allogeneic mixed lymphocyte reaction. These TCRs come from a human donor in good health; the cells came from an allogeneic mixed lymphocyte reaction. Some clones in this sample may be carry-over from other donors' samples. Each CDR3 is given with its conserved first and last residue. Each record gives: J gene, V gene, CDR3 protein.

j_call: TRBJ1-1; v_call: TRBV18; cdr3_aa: CASSPGTLEAFF
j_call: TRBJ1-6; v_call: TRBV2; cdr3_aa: CASIPRAGSPLHF
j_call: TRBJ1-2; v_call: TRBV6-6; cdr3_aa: CASSSRQPWGGYTF
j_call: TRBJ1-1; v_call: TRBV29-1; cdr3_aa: CSVLWGGNTEAFF
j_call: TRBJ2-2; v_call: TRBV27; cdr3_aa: CASRRAANTGELFF
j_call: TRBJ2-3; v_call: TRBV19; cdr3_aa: CASSIGVSTDTQYF
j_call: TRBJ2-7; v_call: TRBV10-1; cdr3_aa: CASSLAATYEQYF
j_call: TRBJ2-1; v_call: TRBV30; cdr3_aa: CAWSVLLAGSNEQFF
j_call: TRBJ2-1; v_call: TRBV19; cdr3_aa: CASNWNLLDNEQFF
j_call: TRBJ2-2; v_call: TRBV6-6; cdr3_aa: CASSSEGFGELFF
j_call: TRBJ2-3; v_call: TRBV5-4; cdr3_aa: CASSWTSGSTDTQYF
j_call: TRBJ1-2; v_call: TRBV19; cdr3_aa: CASSMGEGWAGYTF
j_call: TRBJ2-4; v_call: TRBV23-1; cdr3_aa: CASSLQGLAKNIQYF
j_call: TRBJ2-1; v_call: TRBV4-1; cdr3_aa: CASSQDRASSYNEQFF
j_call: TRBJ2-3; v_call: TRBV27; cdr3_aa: CASSLWLAGARDTQYF